This is a list of T cell receptor beta chains from one sample in a study of shared clonotypes between healthy human individuals. Profiling relied on immunoSEQ multiplex PCR, and the TCRdb table lists in-frame clones only, not all of them. The repertoire holds about 2 million clones, 85% to 95% seen once, with roughly 0.13% in the top ten. Sequencing was performed on naive CD4+ T cells sorted from blood. Receptors originate from a man between 18 and 29 years old in good health. Each CDR3 is given with its conserved first and last residue. Fields, in order: clone size, V gene, D gene, J gene, CDR3 DNA, CDR3 protein. A D gene is named only where the DNA matches it firmly. Rows may omit the clone size; those that give it use once, few, many or a size class.

>NA|TRBV30|TRBD2|TRBJ2-3
TGTGCCTGGAGTGTATTGGGGGGGATGGATACGCAGTATTTT
CAWSVLGGMDTQYF
>NA|TRBV30|NA|TRBJ2-3
TGTGCCTGGAGTATGCAGTATTCTAGCACAGATACGCAGTATTTT
CAWSMQYSSTDTQYF
>NA|TRBV19|NA|TRBJ1-5
TGTGCCAGTAAACCCGTTCTCAGCAATCAGCCCCAGCATTTT
CASKPVLSNQPQHF
>NA|TRBV13|NA|TRBJ1-2
TGTGCCAGCAGCTTAAACCGGCAGGTTCTAAATGGCTACACCTTC
CASSLNRQVLNGYTF
>NA|TRBV5-1|NA|TRBJ2-1
TGCGCCAGCAGCTTGCCAAGAGGCAATGAGCAGTTCTTC
CASSLPRGNEQFF
>once|TRBV21-1|NA|TRBJ2-7
TGTGCCAGCAGCAAAGCGCTGCAAGACGAGCAGTACTTC
CASSKALQDEQYF
>few|TRBV19|TRBD1|TRBJ1-6
TGTGCCAGTAACCCTACAGGGGTATCACCCCTCCACTTT
CASNPTGVSPLHF
>NA|TRBV25-1|NA|TRBJ1-2
TGTGCCAGCAGTCAAGGCCCGGGGGCAGGTTCTAACTATGGCTACACCTTC
CASSQGPGAGSNYGYTF
>NA|TRBV7-9|NA|TRBJ1-3
TGTGCCAGCAGCTTCCCAGTCGTCTCTGGAAACACCATATATTTT
CASSFPVVSGNTIYF
>NA|TRBV4-3|NA|TRBJ2-1
TGCGCCAGCAGCCTGGGACTGAACTCCTACAATGAGCAGTTCTTC
CASSLGLNSYNEQFF
>NA|TRBV6-6|TRBD2|TRBJ2-1
TGTGCCAGCAATAAGGCGGGGGGCTTCCTCTACAATGAGCAGTTCTTC
CASNKAGGFLYNEQFF
>NA|TRBV5-1|TRBD2|TRBJ2-2
TGCGCCAGCAGCCAACAGCAGGCAAAAACTAGCGGGAGGACAACACAATCGAACACCGGGGAGCTGTTTTTT
CASSQQQAKTSGRTTQSNTGELFF